Presented here are 9 T cell receptor beta chains from one specimen sequenced in a study of spatial heterogeneity in lung cancer. From the 5' RACE reads, TCRdb called clonotypes with MiXCR, one entry per CDR3 protein. The sample has approximately 52,000 distinct CDR3 sequences, roughly 5% seen once; the top ten hold more than 9.5%. Stated time point: sample taken at primary tumor resection. Material: PBMCs, obtained at surgery. These receptors were collected from a male donor with early-stage non-small cell lung cancer.

In DNA, the CDR3 is TGTGCCTGGAGTTCGGGACAGGGGACCAAAGAGACCCAGTACTTC. It codes for CAWSSGQGTKETQYF. The V call is TRBV30, the J call TRBJ2-5, with TRBD1 matching 10 bases. CDR1 is GTSNPN, CDR2 SVGIG, per germline (reference sequence). This CDR3 spans 15 amino acids. V lost 2 bases and J lost 3; bases outside the gene matches: 6. The variable domain in full, completed from reference TRBV30 and TRBJ2-5, reads SQTIHQWPATLVQPVGSPLSLECTVEGTSNPNLYWYRQAAGRGLQLLFYSVGIGQISSEVPQNLSASRPQDRQFILSSKKLLLSDSGFYLCAWSSGQGTKETQYFGPGTRLLVL.

DNA for the CDR3: TGTGCCAGCAGCGTAGAGGACGGAAGGTTCTACGAGCAGTACTTC. It yields the protein CASSVEDGRFYEQYF. The V call is TRBV9, the J call TRBJ2-7, with D unclear. The CDR3 is 15 amino acids. CDR1 is SGDLS and CDR2 is YYNGEE in the germline V gene. Deletions cut 0 bases from V and 3 bases from J, with 13 bases between.

This clonotype was observed at least ten times. The chain has TRBV28 and TRBJ1-4; TRBD1 is a possible D gene (5 bases). The length of the CDR3 is 14 residues. The ends were cut back, 4 bases at V and 3 bases at J, with 9 bases in the middle. Germline V lookup: CDR1 MDHEN, CDR2 SYDVKM. CDR3 DNA: TGTGCCAGCAGTTGGAGACAGCCTAATGAAAAACTGTTTTTT. Its protein is CASSWRQPNEKLFF. Variable domain in full (rest from reference TRBV28 and TRBJ1-4): DVKVTQSSRYLVKRTGEKVFLECVQDMDHENMFWYRQDPGLGLRLIYFSYDVKMKEKGDIPEGYSVSREKKERFSLILESASTNQTSMYLCASSWRQPNEKLFFGSGTQLSVL.

This clonotype has ten or more counts. The genes are TRBV27 and TRBJ1-4; 7 bases are shared with TRBD1. The CDR3 has 14 residues. With 7 bases clipped from V and 8 bases from J, the junction kept 10 bases outside the gene matches. The germline CDR1 and CDR2 sequences are MNHEY and SMNVEV (reference sequence). CDR3 protein: CASTRRGGGEKLFF. CDR3 nucleotide sequence: TGTGCCAGCACCCGGAGAGGGGGCGGGGAAAAACTGTTTTTT.

This clonotype was detected only a few times. V usage is TRBV24-1 and J usage is TRBJ2-5; D uncertain. Germline loops: CDR1 KGHDR, CDR2 SFDVKD. The V end lost 3 bases, the J end lost 5 bases, and 9 bases lay between the germline ends. The CDR3 runs 13 residues. The CDR3 DNA sequence: TGTGCCACCAGTGATCCGGCAACCGAGACCCAGTACTTC. Protein: CATSDPATETQYF.

This clonotype was seen many times. The chain is built from TRBV20-1 and TRBJ1-3; 9 nucleotides match TRBD1. This CDR3 contains 15 residues. Germline loops: CDR1 DFQATT, CDR2 SNEGSKA (reference sequence). J gave up 8 bases and V 6 bases, and 14 bases lay outside the gene matches. CDR3 in DNA: TGCAGTGCCAACACAGGGGGCAACTTCAAGCACACCATATATTTT. Its translation is CSANTGGNFKHTIYF.

This clonotype came up many times. V gene TRBV29-1 combines with J gene TRBJ2-7; 7 bases are a match to TRBD1. Germline assignment: CDR1 SQVTM and CDR2 ANQGSEA. This CDR3 has 14 residues. The V segment lost 6 bases and the J segment 3 bases; nucleotides outside the gene matches: 11. The CDR3 region is CSVRAGTDLYEQYF. The CDR3 DNA reads as TGCAGCGTCCGCGCCGGGACAGACCTCTACGAGCAGTACTTC.

The chain recombines TRBV20-1 with TRBJ2-5, with D possibly matching TRBD1 (5 bases). The CDR3 runs to 15 residues. Germline values: CDR1 DFQATT, CDR2 SNEGSKA (reference sequence). Deletions cut 0 bases from V and 5 bases from J, with 16 bases between. CDR3 in amino acids: CSARDSPAGHETQYF. CDR3 DNA sequence: TGCAGTGCTAGAGACTCTCCAGCAGGACACGAGACCCAGTACTTC.

This clonotype has a count of ten or more. The rearrangement links TRBV4-3 to TRBJ2-7, with D hard to call. The length of the CDR3 is 14 residues. Trimming left V 1 base short and J 1 base short, with 8 bases between. The V gene's germline CDR1 is LGHNA and CDR2 YSLEER. CDR3 in amino acids: CASSQGRMSYEQYF. CDR3 coding DNA: TGCGCCAGCAGCCAAGGCCGGATGTCCTACGAGCAGTACTTC.